This T cell receptor (beta chain) was identified in a study of human T cells and chemical hapten exposure. Time point described: patch test 1, 2 weeks after DPC sensitization. Treatment defined: therapeutic diphenylcyclopropenone sensitization with weekly scalp DPC. Using its own MiXCR run on the RACE reads, TCRdb lists one record per CDR3 protein. The sample records 120,000 or so distinct CDR3 sequences, approximately 13% being singletons. Regarding this clonotype: One junction end does not reproduce the germline sequence, and a read error may be involved.

This receptor was obtained from a man younger than 35 with alopecia areata. Some clones in this sample may be carry-over from other donors' samples. The sample here was whole blood, taken in connection with sensitization to the hapten diphenylcyclopropenone (DPC).

CDR3 DNA sequence: TGTGCCTGCAGCCTCGACTGGCGTCTTTACAATGAGCAGTTCTTC. It specifies CACSLDWRLYNEQFF. This sequence joins TRBV28 and TRBJ2-1; D not resolved. The CDR3 totals 15 residues. Germline CDR1 and CDR2: MDHEN and SYDVKM.